This is a list of T cell receptor beta chains from one sample in a study of cytomegalovirus exposure and HLA in healthy donors. Measured with immunoSEQ multiplex PCR; TCRdb has only the in-frame clones, and not every one. The table has some 56,000 clones, approximately 84% seen once; the top ten hold 2.9%. What was sequenced was PBMCs. These receptors were obtained from a man aged 50 or older in good health and CMV-seronegative. The CDR3 runs from the conserved cysteine through the conserved F or W. Fields, in order: CDR3 length, clone size, D gene, J gene, V gene, CDR3 protein, CDR3 DNA. The D gene is left open where the match is weak. Size is omitted from some rows. Given values are once, few, many or a class for expanded clones.

15,NA,TRBD2,TRBJ2-7,TRBV27,CASSPYSGGIYEQYF,TGTGCCAGCAGTCCCTATAGCGGGGGGATATACGAGCAGTACTTC
16,NA,TRBD1,TRBJ2-7,TRBV28,CASREFGTAAFYEQYF,TGTGCCAGCAGGGAGTTCGGGACAGCAGCATTCTACGAGCAGTACTTC
17,once,TRBD1,TRBJ1-1,TRBV4-1,CASSHPRDSQLNTEAFF,TGCGCCAGCAGCCATCCCCGGGACAGCCAGCTGAACACTGAAGCTTTCTTT
15,NA,NA,TRBJ1-4,TRBV5-6,CASSLARGGGEKLFF,TGTGCCAGCAGCTTGGCCCGGGGTGGTGGTGAAAAACTGTTTTTT
15,NA,TRBD1,TRBJ1-5,TRBV18,CASSEGQGGNQPQHF,TGTGCCAGCTCAGAAGGACAGGGAGGCAATCAGCCCCAGCATTTT
17,NA,TRBD2,TRBJ2-3,TRBV27,CASSSSASGGGTDTQYF,TGTGCCAGCAGTTCCTCGGCTAGCGGGGGAGGCACAGATACGCAGTATTTT
18,NA,TRBD2,TRBJ2-2,TRBV5-1,CASSLGLAGGPNTGELFF,TGCGCCAGCAGCTTGGGACTAGCGGGGGGGCCGAACACCGGGGAGCTGTTTTTT
16,NA,NA,TRBJ1-3,TRBV11-2,CASSLSPGPSGNTIYF,TGTGCCAGCAGCTTATCCCCAGGGCCCTCTGGAAACACCATATATTTT
12,NA,NA,TRBJ1-5,TRBV25-1,CASSESGHPQHF,TGTGCCAGCAGTGAATCGGGTCACCCCCAGCATTTT
14,NA,NA,TRBJ2-7,TRBV6-1,CASSEALADYEQYF,TGTGCCAGCAGTGAAGCGCTTGCGGACTACGAGCAGTACTTC
15,once,TRBD1,TRBJ2-7,TRBV7-8,CASSLRDRRTYEQYF,TGTGCCAGCAGCTTACGGGACAGGCGGACCTACGAGCAGTACTTC
15,NA,TRBD1,TRBJ2-7,TRBV5-1,CASSEQGDPPHEQYF,TGCGCCAGCAGCGAACAGGGGGATCCCCCCCACGAGCAGTACTTC
15,NA,NA,TRBJ2-3,TRBV5-1,CASSHYGGPGDTQYF,TGCGCCAGCAGCCACTACGGGGGGCCCGGAGATACGCAGTATTTT
12,NA,NA,TRBJ1-1,TRBV10-2,CASSESNANAFF,TGCGCCAGCAGTGAGTCGAACGCGAACGCTTTCTTT
14,NA,TRBD1,TRBJ2-1,TRBV6-5,CASTRTTGTNEQFF,TGTGCCAGCACCAGAACGACAGGGACGAATGAGCAGTTCTTC
16,NA,TRBD2,TRBJ2-3,TRBV18,CASSPRQLAGGPKEYF,TGTGCCAGCTCACCTCGTCAGTTAGCGGGGGGCCCGAAGGAGTATTTT
14,NA,TRBD1,TRBJ1-2,TRBV6-1,CASSAGQGNYGYTF,TGTGCCAGCAGTGCCGGACAGGGAAACTATGGCTACACCTTC
14,NA,NA,TRBJ2-1,TRBV9,CASSGDSQFNEQFF,TGTGCCAGCAGCGGAGACAGCCAATTCAATGAGCAGTTCTTC
14,NA,NA,TRBJ2-2,TRBV6-4,CASSDLLFAGELFF,TGTGCCAGCAGTGACCTCCTGTTTGCCGGGGAGCTGTTTTTT
14,NA,NA,TRBJ2-1,TRBV4-1,CASSHGQPGFEQFF,TGCGCCAGCAGCCATGGACAGCCGGGGTTTGAGCAGTTCTTC
15,NA,NA,TRBJ2-1,TRBV7-9,CASSQGRGAYNEQFF,TGTGCCAGCAGCCAAGGACGGGGGGCTTACAATGAGCAGTTCTTC
15,NA,NA,TRBJ2-3,TRBV4-1,CASSQVGGGTDTQYF,TGCGCCAGCAGCCAAGTCGGCGGGGGCACAGATACGCAGTATTTT
12,NA,TRBD2,TRBJ2-5,TRBV29-1,CSVSDGGETQYF,TGCAGCGTCTCGGACGGGGGGGAGACCCAGTACTTC
12,NA,NA,TRBJ2-1,TRBV19,CASSTLYNEQFF,TGTGCCAGTAGTACACTATACAATGAGCAGTTCTTC
16,NA,TRBD1,TRBJ2-7,TRBV5-1,CASSPGQGARLTEQYF,TGCGCCAGCAGTCCCGGACAGGGGGCTCGACTAACCGAGCAGTACTTC
15,NA,TRBD2,TRBJ2-5,TRBV11-2,CASSSSGGYQETQYF,TGTGCCAGCAGCTCCAGCGGGGGGTACCAAGAGACCCAGTACTTC
18,NA,TRBD1,TRBJ1-3,TRBV5-1,CASSFGDRGTYSGNTIYF,TGCGCCAGCAGCTTCGGCGACAGGGGAACATACTCTGGAAACACCATATATTTT
15,few,NA,TRBJ1-1,TRBV6-1,CASISPRGSNTEAFF,TGTGCCAGCATTAGTCCGCGGGGCTCGAACACTGAAGCTTTCTTT
12,NA,TRBD1,TRBJ1-1,TRBV6-5,CASSDRGPEAFF,TGTGCCAGCAGCGACAGGGGGCCTGAAGCTTTCTTT
17,NA,NA,TRBJ2-5,TRBV14,CASSHGHASPLAETQYF,TGTGCCAGCAGCCACGGACACGCGAGCCCTTTAGCAGAGACCCAGTACTTC
12,NA,TRBD1,TRBJ1-2,TRBV6-6,CAATGFNYGYTF,TGTGCCGCGACAGGGTTTAACTATGGCTACACCTTC
15,NA,TRBD2,TRBJ2-5,TRBV27,CASSYLAGGQETQYF,TGTGCCAGCAGTTACCTAGCGGGGGGCCAAGAGACCCAGTACTTC
16,NA,TRBD1,TRBJ1-6,TRBV19,CASSIYGTGNNSPLHF,TGTGCCAGTAGTATCTACGGGACAGGCAATAATTCACCCCTCCACTTT
15,NA,NA,TRBJ2-2,TRBV28,CASSNRAPTTGELFF,TGTGCCAGCAGTAACAGGGCCCCGACAACCGGGGAGCTGTTTTTT
14,once,NA,TRBJ1-1,TRBV15,CATRGPSQGGLAFF,TGTGCCACCAGGGGGCCCTCGCAGGGTGGTTTAGCTTTCTTT
15,NA,NA,TRBJ2-3,TRBV4-3,CASSQGQGYTDTQYF,TGCGCCAGCAGCCAAGGGCAGGGCTACACAGATACGCAGTATTTT
14,NA,TRBD1,TRBJ2-2,TRBV29-1,CNVEEQGATGELFF,TGCAACGTTGAGGAACAGGGGGCCACCGGGGAGCTGTTTTTT
15,NA,NA,TRBJ1-4,TRBV11-2,CASSFTAGAYEKLFF,TGTGCCAGCAGTTTTACTGCAGGGGCATATGAAAAACTGTTTTTT
18,NA,TRBD2,TRBJ2-3,TRBV29-1,CSVEDIAPHGGATDTQYF,TGCAGCGTTGAAGATATCGCCCCTCACGGGGGGGCCACAGATACGCAGTATTTT
14,NA,NA,TRBJ1-4,TRBV5-6,CASSLGQENEKLFF,TGTGCCAGCAGCTTGGGGCAGGAAAATGAAAAACTGTTTTTT
13,NA,NA,TRBJ2-7,TRBV5-1,CASGDSLSYEQYF,TGCGCCAGCGGAGACAGCCTGTCCTACGAGCAGTACTTC
15,NA,TRBD1,TRBJ1-2,TRBV27,CASSPQGQGARGYTF,TGTGCCAGCAGTCCCCAGGGACAGGGGGCTCGGGGCTACACCTTC
11,NA,NA,TRBJ2-5,TRBV7-2,CASSLAETQYF,TGTGCCAGCAGCTTGGCAGAGACCCAGTACTTC
11,NA,NA,TRBJ2-3,TRBV2,CASGRTDTQYF,TGTGCCAGCGGGAGGACAGATACGCAGTATTTT
15,NA,TRBD1,TRBJ2-7,TRBV2,CASSALTGGFYEQYF,TGTGCCAGCAGTGCCCTGACAGGGGGCTTCTACGAGCAGTACTTC
14,few,NA,TRBJ2-1,TRBV6-1,CASSADSFNNEQFF,TGTGCCAGCAGTGCCGACTCCTTCAACAATGAGCAGTTCTTC
15,few,NA,TRBJ2-5,TRBV7-2,CASSLELGARETQYF,TGTGCCAGCAGTCTAGAGTTGGGGGCGAGAGAGACCCAGTACTTC
16,once,TRBD1,TRBJ2-7,TRBV6-1,CASSEIVWTGGLEQYF,TGTGCCAGCAGTGAAATCGTATGGACAGGGGGCCTCGAGCAGTACTTC
18,NA,TRBD1,TRBJ1-6,TRBV7-2,CASRPPGQGLFFNSPLHF,TGTGCCAGCAGACCACCGGGACAGGGGCTATTTTTTAATTCACCCCTCCACTTT
16,NA,TRBD2,TRBJ2-5,TRBV7-9,CASSPRLGGFRETQYF,TGTGCCAGCAGCCCCCGATTGGGGGGGTTCCGAGAGACCCAGTACTTC
13,NA,NA,TRBJ2-5,TRBV6-1,CASTRQSQETQYF,TGTGCCAGCACCCGACAGTCCCAAGAGACCCAGTACTTC
15,NA,NA,TRBJ1-4,TRBV27,CASSLQGRGNEKLFF,TGTGCCAGCAGTTTGCAGGGGAGGGGTAATGAAAAACTGTTTTTT
15,NA,NA,TRBJ2-3,TRBV7-3,CASSSLLDRTDTQYF,TGTGCCAGCAGCTCACTACTAGATAGGACAGATACGCAGTATTTT
16,NA,TRBD2,TRBJ2-3,TRBV18,CASSPRTSQATDTQYF,TGTGCCAGCTCACCCCGGACTAGCCAGGCCACAGATACGCAGTATTTT
17,once,TRBD1,TRBJ2-5,TRBV9,CASSVGWTGAPQETQYF,TGTGCCAGCAGCGTAGGCTGGACAGGAGCACCTCAAGAGACCCAGTACTTC
13,NA,NA,TRBJ1-1,TRBV19,CASSTYLNTEAFF,TGTGCCAGTAGTACTTATCTGAACACTGAAGCTTTCTTT
13,NA,NA,TRBJ1-2,TRBV5-4,CASSAADRSGYTF,TGTGCCAGCAGCGCCGCGGATCGTTCTGGCTACACCTTC
14,NA,NA,TRBJ1-3,TRBV29-1,CSVEFAGAGNTIYF,TGCAGCGTTGAATTCGCAGGGGCCGGAAACACCATATATTTT